This entry lists 12 T cell receptor beta chains sequenced from one sample in a study of blood T cells in healthy people across ages (dated by TCRdb to the mid-2010s). Receptors were amplified or captured by 5' RACE. Sequencing took place on an Illumina HiSeq 2500. A second about 7 to 11 cycle PCR used a sample-barcoded 5' primer and a J-beta primer mix. TCRdb reanalyzed the raw reads on its own, using fastp at Q25 for trimming and MiXCR for clone calling, and kept in-frame beta chains. Entries are consolidated by CDR3 protein sequence, retaining the most common genes and DNA. In this sample the table shows around 750,000 distinct CDR3 sequences, 53% of which occur a single time. The ten largest clones represent under 50% of the sample. Material for sequencing was blood. Receptors were obtained from a man aged 80 or over in good health.

This clonotype was observed a few times. This chain connects TRBV20-1 to TRBJ2-1; 10 nucleotides line up with TRBD1. CDR3 length equals 15 residues. Trimming at V came to 2 bases and at J to 6 bases, leaving 7 bases not matched to a gene. CDR1 and CDR2 from the germline V gene are DFQATT and SNEGSKA (reference sequence). The CDR3: CSARKDRGEGNEQFF. As DNA, the CDR3 is TGCAGTGCTAGAAAGGACAGGGGGGAAGGCAATGAGCAGTTCTTC.

The chain carries TRBV28 and TRBJ2-3, with 8 bases lining up with TRBD1. Germline V lookup: CDR1 MDHEN, CDR2 SYDVKM. The J segment lost 0 bases and the V segment lost 5 bases, leaving 4 bases of the junction unmatched. This CDR3 spans 15 amino acids. The CDR3 spells CASSGQGRSTDTQYF. The CDR3 nucleotides read TGTGCCAGCAGTGGACAGGGTCGGAGCACAGATACGCAGTATTTT.

The J gene is TRBJ2-3, the V gene TRBV6-5; 7 bases align to TRBD2. The V gene's germline CDR1 is MNHEY and CDR2 SVGAGI. The CDR3 sequence is 18 residues long. The V gene end was trimmed by 2 bases and the J gene end by 14 bases; junction bases not matched to a gene: 25. In nucleotides, the CDR3 is TGTGCCAGCAGTTACGCACCAATAATACGGGAGGCCCACAGATACGCGTATTTT. This sequence encodes CASSYAPIIREAHRYAYF.

This clonotype was detected only a few times. The chain recombines TRBV4-2 with TRBJ1-6, with D uncertain. This CDR3 has 14 amino acids. Germline assignment: CDR1 LGHNA and CDR2 YNFKEQ. Deletions cut 1 base from V and 10 bases from J, with 11 bases between. The CDR3 reads CASSQGGFRSPLHF. The CDR3 region has the DNA TGTGCCAGCAGCCAAGGAGGGTTTCGGTCACCCCTCCACTTT.

This chain joins TRBV12-3 or TRBV12-4 and TRBJ1-1; D is unresolved. Between the trimmed V and J ends, which lost 2 bases and 8 bases, there was a span of 9 bases. The CDR3 totals 12 residues. The CDR3, as DNA: TGTGCCAGCAGTTTAACTTCAGACGAAGCTTTCTTT. It yields the protein CASSLTSDEAFF.

This CDR3 reads CSARDGRLAYEQYF. CDR3 nucleotides: TGCAGTGCTAGAGACGGGAGATTGGCCTACGAGCAGTACTTC. This rearrangement joins TRBV20-1 to TRBJ2-7; tentatively, D is TRBD2 (6 bases). Germline CDR1 reads DFQATT; CDR2 reads SNEGSKA (reference sequence). The CDR3 loop spans 14 amino acids. The V end lost 0 bases, the J end lost 2 bases, and 11 bases lay between the germline ends.

The chain combines TRBV24-1 with TRBJ2-1; D may be TRBD1 or TRBD2 (5 bases each). The germline V and J ends were trimmed by 4 bases and 12 bases, with 24 bases remaining between them. Per germline, CDR1 KGHDR and CDR2 SFDVKD. The CDR3 spans 16 residues. CDR3 DNA: TGTGCCACCAGTGACGAACCCGGGACCCTCGCTCGGGGGCAGTTCTTC. Translation: CATSDEPGTLARGQFF.

The count of this clonotype is one. The chain uses TRBV20-1 and TRBJ2-7; D possibly corresponds to TRBD2 (6 bases). Germline V gives CDR1 DFQATT, CDR2 SNEGSKA (reference sequence). The CDR3 has 15 residues. Trimming removed 0 bases from V and 1 base from J, with 13 bases in between. The CDR3: CSARDPGGASYEQYF. The CDR3 region has the DNA TGCAGTGCTAGAGATCCCGGGGGAGCGTCCTACGAGCAGTACTTC.

The chain combines TRBV24-1 with TRBJ2-3, with D possibly TRBD2 on 6 matching bases. Germline V gene sequence: CDR1 KGHDR, CDR2 SFDVKD. The CDR3 spans 13 residues. Trimming took 3 bases from V and 8 from J, leaving 11 bases between them. The CDR3 reads CATSDERRATQYF. The CDR3 DNA follows: TGTGCCACCAGTGATGAGAGGAGGGCTACGCAGTATTTT.

This clonotype turned up a few times. The chain employs TRBV5-1 and TRBJ2-1; D is tentatively TRBD1 or TRBD2 (6 bases each). The CDR3 consists of 14 residues. V was clipped by 5 bases and J by 8 bases, with 17 bases between them. Germline CDR1 is SGHRS and CDR2 is YFSETQ. The CDR3 nucleotides are TGCGCCAGCAGGGACTACAGGGACTCGGATGAGCAGTTCTTC. Translating gives CASRDYRDSDEQFF.

The gene calls are TRBV12-3 or TRBV12-4 and TRBJ1-5, with TRBD1 matching over 7 bases. V lost 6 bases and J lost 2; bases outside the gene matches: 4. The CDR3 consists of 14 residues. The CDR3 DNA follows: TGTGCCAGCAGGTTTACAGGGGGCAATCAGCCCCAGCATTTT. Translating gives CASRFTGGNQPQHF.

The chain uses TRBV6-6 and TRBJ2-3, with D possibly being TRBD2 (6 bases). V lost 0 bases to trimming and J lost 1 base, with 8 bases between them. From germline, CDR1 is MNHNY and CDR2 SVGAGI (reference sequence). The CDR3 covers 15 residues. CDR3 residues: CASSYSASGTDTQYF. CDR3 DNA sequence: TGTGCCAGCAGTTACTCGGCTAGCGGCACAGATACGCAGTATTTT.